The entry below gives a single T cell receptor (beta chain) sequence along with its context. The target antigen is unknown. The CDR3 is made up of 12 amino acids. Germline values: CDR1 DFQATT, CDR2 SNEGSKA (reference sequence). Trimming left V 5 bases short and J 3 bases short, with 10 bases between. Not a single patient had been given any form of treatment at any point before undergoing thyroid surgery. The data are from a study of metastatic and nonmetastatic thyroid tumors. Study details: Across peripheral blood and tumor or nodule tissue samples taken from malignant and benign thyroid patients, the repertoires were compared with one another.

Study outcomes and limitations: TCR beta diversity was reportedly significantly higher in malignant thyroid tumors than benign nodules, in blood and tumor.

Authors' processing steps: Across clinicopathological groups, CDR3 differences served as the basis for building a distant-metastasis classifier for papillary thyroid cancer. TCRdb recomputed clones from the PCR reads via MiXCR. These V and J calls originate from TCRdb's pipeline instead of the authors' own analysis. The sample includes about 21,000 clones, approximately 25% of them seen just once. The specimen was blood. This rearrangement joins TRBV20-1 to TRBJ1-2; the D gene is possibly TRBD1 (5 bases). This TCR was sampled from a female donor with papillary thyroid cancer or a benign thyroid nodule (not recorded which). Some clones in this sample may be carry-over from other donors' samples. The CDR3 sequence is CSAPREDYGYTF. CDR3 nucleotide sequence: TGCAGTGCTCCCAGGGAGGACTATGGCTACACCTTC.